The following is a T cell receptor (beta chain) sequence with its context. As yet, its antigen is unknown. This specimen belongs to a study of T cells after yellow fever vaccination. Whole-study findings and limits: Though it reached lower strength, the secondary response hit its peak faster, day 5 versus 15. Post-booster samples contained most primary-vaccination clones (approximately 95% CD4, about 90% CD8).

A process of 5'RACE template switching, which added a universal primer site and UMIs, was used to make TCR cDNA. From the 5' RACE reads, TCRdb called clonotypes with MiXCR, one entry per CDR3 protein. The sample has about 630,000 distinct CDR3 sequences, around 12% seen once. With 8 bases clipped from V and 7 bases from J, the junction kept 7 bases outside the gene matches. The CDR3 loop spans 12 amino acids. The origin of this receptor is a man under 40 who received the YFV17D yellow fever vaccine. This sample comprised PBMCs, obtained on the day of the yellow fever booster vaccination. This rearrangement joins TRBV12-3 or TRBV12-4 to TRBJ1-2; 7 bases align to TRBD1. The DNA of the CDR3 is TGTGCCAGCGTCCGACAGGGCTCTGGCTACACCTTC. Translation: CASVRQGSGYTF.